A single sample gave rise to the 26 T cell receptor beta chains below, sequenced in a study of cytomegalovirus exposure and HLA in healthy donors. The PCR was carried out with 60 Vbeta primers and 13 Jbeta primers. Repertoires were generated with immunoSEQ multiplex PCR, while TCRdb's copy carries only in-frame clones and drops some. The sample holds around 130,000 clones, approximately 72% seen once. Sequenced sample: PBMCs. The source is a human donor in good health.

V usage is TRBV7-9 and J usage is TRBJ1-3; D might be TRBD1 (5 bases). V lost 8 bases, J lost 0 bases, and 8 bases lay in between. Germline CDR1 and CDR2: SEHNR and FQNEAQ (reference sequence). The CDR3 is made up of 13 amino acids. Here the CDR3 reads CASRGGSGNTIYF. The CDR3 DNA reads as TGTGCCAGCCGGGGGGGCTCTGGAAACACCATATATTTT.

The DNA for the CDR3 is TGTGCCATCGGCGGGGGGGGTGTCGGGGAGCTGTTTTTT. The encoded protein is CAIGGGGVGELFF. This chain uses TRBV10-3 with TRBJ2-2; 9 nucleotides align to TRBD2. With V trimmed by 8 bases and J by 7 bases, 5 bases remained unmatched. The CDR3 runs 13 residues. The germline V gene encodes CDR1 ENHRY and CDR2 SYGVKD.

The chain has TRBV6-5 and TRBJ2-3; 7 positions agree with TRBD2. V was pared by 6 bases and J by 0 bases, with 6 bases of the junction left unmatched. Germline CDR1 reads MNHEY; CDR2 reads SVGAGI. The CDR3 spans 15 residues. CDR3 residues: CASRVRRGSTDTQYF. The CDR3 DNA sequence: TGTGCCAGCAGAGTGAGGCGGGGGAGCACAGATACGCAGTATTTT.

The chain has TRBV6-1 and TRBJ2-3; 13 nucleotides line up with TRBD2. J gave up 3 bases and V 4 bases, and 4 bases lay outside the gene matches. This CDR3 spans 16 amino acids. Germline V gene sequence: CDR1 MNHNS, CDR2 SASEGT. In DNA, the CDR3 is TGTGCCAGCAGTGCGATACTAGCGGGAGGGACAGATACGCAGTATTTT. Translated: CASSAILAGGTDTQYF.

A few counts support this clone. This chain's CDR3 is CASRVEEFNSPLHF. CDR3 nucleotides: TGTGCCAGCAGGGTGGAGGAGTTTAATTCACCCCTCCACTTT. The chain joins TRBV6-5 to TRBJ1-6, with D hard to call. With 6 bases removed from V and 6 bases from J, the gap between germline ends came to 12 bases. The germline CDR1 and CDR2 sequences are MNHEY and SVGAGI. The CDR3 extends over 14 amino acids.

The rearrangement joins TRBV7-3 to TRBJ2-2; a weak D match, TRBD1 (6 bases). CDR1 and CDR2 from the germline V gene are SGHTA and FQGTGA. The CDR3 covers 14 residues. Trimming removed 1 base at V and 5 bases at J, with 8 bases between. This CDR3 is CASSLSQGTGELFF. The DNA for the CDR3 is TGTGCCAGCAGCTTAAGCCAGGGGACCGGGGAGCTGTTTTTT.

This chain connects TRBV5-1 to TRBJ1-1, with 12 bases fitting TRBD1. V shed 2 bases and J 0 bases; nucleotides not matched to a gene: 11. Looked up from germline, CDR1 is SGHRS and CDR2 is YFSETQ. The CDR3 totals 19 residues. Written as DNA, the CDR3 is TGCGCCAGCAGCTTAATAAGGGGCGGGACAGGGGGCATGAACACTGAAGCTTTCTTT. It encodes CASSLIRGGTGGMNTEAFF.

This chain links TRBV23-1 with TRBJ1-5; D might be TRBD1 (5 bases). TRBV23-1 is treated as an ORF (open reading frame) with a function not yet certain. CDR3 length: 19 amino acids. V was trimmed by 3 bases and J by 0 bases, leaving 21 bases between them. This CDR3 reads CASSHLRTSPPDSNQPQHF. CDR3 nucleotides: TGCGCCAGCAGTCACCTACGGACATCCCCCCCCGATAGCAATCAGCCCCAGCATTTT.

The rearrangement links TRBV29-1 to TRBJ2-7, with a tentative D call TRBD2 (5 bases). The V gene lost 6 bases and the J gene lost 2 bases, with 20 bases spanning the gap. The CDR3 length is 15 residues. In germline, CDR1 is SQVTM, CDR2 ANQGSEA. The CDR3 loop is CSVRRAVGRAYEQYF. The CDR3 coding sequence is TGCAGCGTCCGACGCGCGGTAGGGAGAGCCTACGAGCAGTACTTC.

The chain couples TRBV5-1 to TRBJ2-5; D possibly corresponds to TRBD1 (5 bases). Trimming left V 3 bases short and J 5 bases short, with 14 bases between. Germline V lookup: CDR1 SGHRS, CDR2 YFSETQ. The CDR3 covers 14 residues. The CDR3 coding sequence is TGCGCCAGCAGCTATGCAGGGTTTGGCGAGACCCAGTACTTC. This sequence encodes CASSYAGFGETQYF. Complete variable domain (other parts from reference TRBV5-1 and TRBJ2-5): KAGVTQTPRYLIKTRGQQVTLSCSPISGHRSVSWYQQTPGQGLQFLFEYFSETQRNKGNFPGRFSGRQFSNSRSEMNVSTLELGDSALYLCASSYAGFGETQYFGPGTRLLVL.

V usage is TRBV29-1 and J usage is TRBJ2-7, with 8 nucleotides matching TRBD1. This CDR3 region has 13 residues. V was pared by 6 bases and J by 1 base, with 5 bases of the junction left unmatched. Per the germline V gene, CDR1 is SQVTM and CDR2 is ANQGSEA. CDR3 region: CSVGTGKSYEQYF. CDR3 bases: TGCAGCGTGGGGACAGGTAAATCCTACGAGCAGTACTTC.

The chain employs TRBV30 and TRBJ1-6; D unresolved. Germline V gene lookup returns CDR1 GTSNPN and CDR2 SVGIG (reference sequence). This CDR3 comprises 16 residues. Trimming took 0 bases from V and 0 from J, leaving 9 bases between them. CDR3 coding DNA: TGTGCCTGGAGTGTAAACCCTAGCTCCTATAATTCACCCCTCCACTTT. Translating gives CAWSVNPSSYNSPLHF. Complete variable domain (other parts from reference TRBV30 and TRBJ1-6): SQTIHQWPATLVQPVGSPLSLECTVEGTSNPNLYWYRQAAGRGLQLLFYSVGIGQISSEVPQNLSASRPQDRQFILSSKKLLLSDSGFYLCAWSVNPSSYNSPLHFGNGTRLTVT.

This sequence joins TRBV7-2 and TRBJ1-4; maybe TRBD1 (5 bases). Germline loops: CDR1 SGHTA, CDR2 FQGNSA. Trimming shortened V by 1 base and J by 1 base, and 13 bases separated the two germline ends. The CDR3 runs 17 residues. CDR3 sequence reads: CASSLGVTGVTNEKLFF. CDR3 nucleotides: TGTGCCAGCAGCTTAGGGGTTACGGGGGTAACTAATGAAAAACTGTTTTTT.

The chain carries TRBV6-5 and TRBJ2-3; D is unclear. Germline loops: CDR1 MNHEY, CDR2 SVGAGI. The CDR3 is made up of 14 amino acids. Between the trimmed V and J ends, which lost 6 bases and 2 bases, there was a span of 12 bases. The chain's CDR3 is CASSLRAHTDTQYF. The CDR3 DNA sequence: TGTGCCAGCAGCCTTCGAGCCCACACAGATACGCAGTATTTT.

CDR3 nucleotide sequence: TGTGCCAGCAGCCAGGCGGACAGAAACACTGAAGCTTTCTTT. Amino acid sequence: CASSQADRNTEAFF. The genes are TRBV4-2 and TRBJ1-1; D is possibly TRBD1 (6 bases). CDR3 length: 14 residues. V dropped 3 bases and J dropped 2 bases, with 10 bases sitting between them. The germline V gene has CDR1 LGHNA and CDR2 YNFKEQ.

The table lists this clone with a count of one. The CDR3 is CASSLMGAFTDTQYF. As DNA, the CDR3 is TGTGCCAGCAGTTTAATGGGCGCGTTCACAGATACGCAGTATTTT. The chain carries TRBV28 and TRBJ2-3, with D unclear. The germline CDR1 and CDR2 sequences are MDHEN and SYDVKM. The CDR3 has 15 amino acids. V shed 2 bases and J shed 2 bases, with 11 bases lying between them.

The count of this clone is one. This chain connects TRBV4-1 to TRBJ2-7; 9 nucleotides agree with TRBD2. CDR1 and CDR2 (germline): MGHRA, YSYEKL. The CDR3 covers 16 residues. Unmatched junction bases numbered 8, after V lost 1 base and J lost 4 bases. In DNA form, the CDR3 reads TGCGCCAGCAGCCAAGTTGCGACTAGCGGACCTTACGAGCAGTACTTC. It codes for CASSQVATSGPYEQYF.

This chain uses TRBV5-4 with TRBJ1-6; 9 nucleotides match TRBD1. The CDR3 totals 15 residues. Germline CDR1 is SGHNT and CDR2 is YYREEE (reference sequence). V shed 4 bases and J 8 bases; nucleotides not matched to a gene: 7. The CDR3 nucleotides are TGTGCCAGCAGCCCGGGGACAGGGTATGATTCACCCCTCCACTTT. It yields the protein CASSPGTGYDSPLHF.

The rearrangement uses TRBV5-1 and TRBJ2-7; D is ambiguous. The ends were cut back, 0 bases at V and 2 bases at J, with 12 bases in the middle. CDR1 SGHRS and CDR2 YFSETQ come from the germline V gene. This CDR3 has 15 amino acids. CDR3: CASSLEPGTTYEQYF. The CDR3 DNA is TGCGCCAGCAGCTTGGAGCCGGGTACGACCTACGAGCAGTACTTC.

The genes are TRBV6-4 and TRBJ2-3; 8 bases match TRBD1. Germline V gene data show CDR1 as MRHNA and CDR2 as SNTAGT. The CDR3 runs 15 residues. V shed 4 bases and J 1 base; nucleotides not matched to a gene: 4. The DNA of the CDR3 is TGTGCCAGCAGTGTTTCGACAGGGGGCACAGATACGCAGTATTTT. This codes for CASSVSTGGTDTQYF.

This chain joins TRBV30 and TRBJ1-1, with D perhaps matching TRBD1 (6 bases). Trimming took 1 base from V and 3 from J, leaving 12 bases between them. CDR1 GTSNPN and CDR2 SVGIG come from the germline V gene (reference sequence). This CDR3 is 14 amino acids long. The CDR3 spells CAWSGTRGYTEAFF. The CDR3 DNA reads TGTGCCTGGAGTGGGACCAGGGGCTACACTGAAGCTTTCTTT.

This clone has more than one count but fewer than ten. The chain couples TRBV11-2 to TRBJ2-3, with TRBD2 matching 8 bases. Germline trimming cut 3 bases from V and 3 bases from J; bases unmatched to any gene: 8. Germline values: CDR1 SGHAT, CDR2 FQNNGV. This CDR3 comprises 16 residues. CDR3 in amino acids: CASSFHGRASTDTQYF. The CDR3 nucleotides read TGTGCCAGCAGCTTTCACGGGAGGGCCAGTACAGATACGCAGTATTTT.

The rearrangement joins TRBV30 to TRBJ1-2; D unclear. Germline CDR1 GTSNPN, CDR2 SVGIG (reference sequence). Trimming cost V 2 bases and J 6 bases, with 13 bases left between them. The CDR3 extends over 13 amino acids. CDR3 in amino acids: CAWSWEELNGYTF. The CDR3 region has the DNA TGTGCCTGGAGTTGGGAGGAATTGAATGGCTACACCTTC.

The J gene is TRBJ2-5, the V gene TRBV7-8; the match to TRBD1 covers 7 bases. The CDR3 loop spans 16 amino acids. The germline V gene has CDR1 SGHVS and CDR2 FQNEAQ. J lost 2 bases, V lost 4 bases, and 10 bases had no gene match. The CDR3, as DNA: TGTGCCAGCAGCTCCTACCGGGACAGTGGACAAGAGACCCAGTACTTC. This codes for CASSSYRDSGQETQYF.

Concerning this clone itself: Other nucleotide sequences from this sample produce the same CDR3. The V call is TRBV10-3, the J call TRBJ1-2; D possibly corresponds to TRBD1 (5 bases). Trimming pared 3 bases from V and 0 bases from J, leaving 14 bases between. CDR1 is ENHRY and CDR2 is SYGVKD in the germline V gene. CDR3 length equals 16 residues. DNA for the CDR3: TGTGCCATCAGTGAAGGCCCGACGGGGGCTAACTATGGCTACACCTTC. It translates to CAISEGPTGANYGYTF.

The chain links TRBV5-4 to TRBJ2-2, with 9 nucleotides matching TRBD2. From germline, CDR1 is SGHNT and CDR2 YYREEE (reference sequence). The J segment lost 4 bases and the V segment lost 3 bases, leaving 7 bases of the junction unmatched. There are 16 residues in the CDR3. Written as DNA, the CDR3 is TGTGCCAGCAGCTCCCCGGGACTAGCAGGCACCGGGGAGCTGTTTTTT. It specifies CASSSPGLAGTGELFF. Variable domain in full (rest from reference TRBV5-4 and TRBJ2-2): ETGVTQSPTHLIKTRGQQVTLRCSSQSGHNTVSWYQQALGQGPQFIFQYYREEENGRGNFPPRFSGLQFPNYSSELNVNALELDDSALYLCASSSPGLAGTGELFFGEGSRLTVL.